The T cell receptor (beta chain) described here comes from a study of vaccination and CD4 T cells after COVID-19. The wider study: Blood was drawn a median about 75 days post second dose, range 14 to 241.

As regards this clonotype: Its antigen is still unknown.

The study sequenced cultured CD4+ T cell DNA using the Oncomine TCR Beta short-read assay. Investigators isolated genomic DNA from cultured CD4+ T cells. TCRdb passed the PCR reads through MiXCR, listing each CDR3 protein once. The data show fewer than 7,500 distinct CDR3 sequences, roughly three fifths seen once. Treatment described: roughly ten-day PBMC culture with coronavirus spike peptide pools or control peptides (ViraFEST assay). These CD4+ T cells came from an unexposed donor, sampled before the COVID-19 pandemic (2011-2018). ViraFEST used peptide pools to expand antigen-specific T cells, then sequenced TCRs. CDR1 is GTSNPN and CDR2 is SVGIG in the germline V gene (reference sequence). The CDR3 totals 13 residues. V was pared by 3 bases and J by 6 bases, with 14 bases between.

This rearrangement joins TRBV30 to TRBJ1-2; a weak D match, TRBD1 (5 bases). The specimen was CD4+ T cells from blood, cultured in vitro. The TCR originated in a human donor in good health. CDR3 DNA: TGTGCCTGGAGGCCCACGTGGGGCGATGGCTACACCTTC. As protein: CAWRPTWGDGYTF. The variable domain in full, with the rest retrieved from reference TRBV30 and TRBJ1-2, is SQTIHQWPATLVQPVGSPLSLECTVEGTSNPNLYWYRQAAGRGLQLLFYSVGIGQISSEVPQNLSASRPQDRQFILSSKKLLLSDSGFYLCAWRPTWGDGYTFGSGTRLTVV.